This entry lists 17 T cell receptor beta chains sequenced from one sample in a study of shared clonotypes between healthy human individuals. TCRdb's copy holds only in-frame clones and misses some; the assay was immunoSEQ multiplex PCR. The table lists approximately 530,000 clones, about 96% of them singletons. The material sequenced was naive CD4+ T cells sorted from blood. Subset defined: CD45RA+ positively selected. The receptors shown here come from a woman younger than 45 in good health.

The chain joins TRBV7-9 to TRBJ2-1; D gene unclear. Germline values: CDR1 SEHNR, CDR2 FQNEAQ (reference sequence). The CDR3 has 14 residues. V lost 6 bases and J lost 9, with 18 bases in between. Here the CDR3 reads CASRSWVDNGEQFF. CDR3 DNA sequence: TGTGCCAGCAGGTCCTGGGTGGATAATGGTGAGCAGTTCTTC.

The chain employs TRBV28 and TRBJ1-3, with 7 positions matching TRBD1. The germline CDR1 and CDR2 sequences are MDHEN and SYDVKM. The CDR3 has 13 residues. J was trimmed by 9 bases and V by 6 bases; bases with no gene match: 8. CDR3 coding DNA: TGTGCCAGCAGCCAGACAGGGTATCTCACCATATATTTT. Amino acids: CASSQTGYLTIYF.

The V call is TRBV28, the J call TRBJ1-2; the D gene is possibly TRBD1 (5 bases). The CDR3 is made up of 12 amino acids. Trimming pared 7 bases from V and 7 bases from J, leaving 13 bases between. Germline assignment: CDR1 MDHEN and CDR2 SYDVKM. CDR3 loop: CASKAGRAGYTF. The CDR3, as DNA: TGTGCCAGCAAAGCGGGCAGGGCTGGCTACACCTTC.

The V gene is TRBV18, the J gene TRBJ1-5; 7 nucleotides match TRBD1. The CDR3 has 14 amino acids. Trimming took 3 bases from V and 5 from J; bases not matched to a gene: 4. CDR1 KGHSH and CDR2 LQKENI come from the germline V gene. CDR3 amino acids: CASSPSRGDQPQHF. The CDR3 DNA sequence: TGTGCCAGCTCACCGTCCAGGGGGGATCAGCCCCAGCATTTT.

As concerns this clone: Lacking the conserved final phenylalanine or tryptophan, this CDR3 likely reflects a read error. Because the CDR3's place on the DNA is in doubt, the DNA is left out and the CDR3 is given as listed by TCRdb. The chain joins TRBV2 to TRBJ1-4; no check of the table's D call, TRBD1, against the DNA was made. The CDR3 is made up of 12 amino acids, end residues included. Germline CDR1 SNHLY, CDR2 FYNNEI. CDR3 sequence reads: CASKGLGPSVDS.

This rearrangement joins TRBV28 to TRBJ2-1, with 9 bases aligning to TRBD2. The V segment lost 2 bases and the J segment 9 bases; nucleotides outside the gene matches: 14. Per germline, CDR1 MDHEN and CDR2 SYDVKM. CDR3 length equals 17 residues. CDR3 bases: TGTGCCAGCAGTTTAGCCTCCCTGGGGCTAGCGGGAATTGAGCAGTTCTTC. Translating gives CASSLASLGLAGIEQFF.

The V call is TRBV6-5, the J call TRBJ2-5, with D possibly being TRBD1 or TRBD2 (6 bases each). The germline V gene has CDR1 MNHEY and CDR2 SVGAGI. V lost 0 bases to trimming and J lost 4 bases, with 15 bases between them. The CDR3 consists of 16 residues. As DNA, the CDR3 is TGTGCCAGCAGTTACTCGGCGGGACAAGCAAGAGAGACCCAGTACTTC. Its translation: CASSYSAGQARETQYF.

This chain joins TRBV6-5 and TRBJ1-1; weak D call: TRBD1 (5 bases). This CDR3 is built from 15 residues. V lost 2 bases to trimming and J lost 5 bases, with 15 bases between them. Germline V gene data show CDR1 as MNHEY and CDR2 as SVGAGI. CDR3 in amino acids: CASSYAAGAGTEAFF. The CDR3 region has the DNA TGTGCCAGCAGTTACGCGGCAGGTGCAGGGACTGAAGCTTTCTTT.

The chain links TRBV5-4 to TRBJ2-7; D call uncertain. V was pared by 0 bases and J by 0 bases, with 13 bases between. The CDR3 loop spans 16 amino acids. CDR1 and CDR2 from the germline V gene are SGHNT and YYREEE (reference sequence). The CDR3 is CASSLGSDVSSYEQYF. In DNA form, the CDR3 reads TGTGCCAGCAGCTTGGGGTCGGACGTCAGCTCCTACGAGCAGTACTTC.

CDR3 amino acids: CASRPTPGQGGYEQYF. CDR3 coding DNA: TGTGCCAGCAGACCGACGCCGGGACAGGGGGGATACGAGCAGTACTTC. J is TRBJ2-5 and V is TRBV5-4; the match to TRBD1 covers 11 bases. The J call may be mistaken, given a closer DNA end match to TRBJ2-7. Germline values: CDR1 SGHNT, CDR2 YYREEE (reference sequence). The CDR3 extends over 16 amino acids.

The genes are TRBV5-4 and TRBJ2-5; D is unclear. The end of the DNA fits TRBJ2-7 better, so the J call may be wrong. The CDR3 extends over 15 amino acids. Germline CDR1 reads SGHNT; CDR2 reads YYREEE (reference sequence). CDR3 DNA sequence: TGTGCCAGCAGCTTGGGCCAACAGATTTCCGACGAGCAGTACTTC. It encodes CASSLGQQISDEQYF.

This clone was detected only once. The V and J genes are TRBV28 and TRBJ2-3; the match to TRBD1 covers 10 bases. CDR1 and CDR2 from the germline V gene are MDHEN and SYDVKM. The CDR3 extends over 15 amino acids. V trimming: 6 bases; J trimming: 3 bases; junction bases outside the gene matches: 6. The CDR3 bases are TGTGCCAGCAGCCTTTCGGGACAGGGGACAGATACGCAGTATTTT. Translated: CASSLSGQGTDTQYF. The full variable domain, in which reference TRBV28 and TRBJ2-3 provide the parts outside the CDR3, is DVKVTQSSRYLVKRTGEKVFLECVQDMDHENMFWYRQDPGLGLRLIYFSYDVKMKEKGDIPEGYSVSREKKERFSLILESASTNQTSMYLCASSLSGQGTDTQYFGPGTRLTVL.

The chain uses TRBV7-9 and TRBJ2-1, with 13 bases that match TRBD2. Per germline, CDR1 SEHNR and CDR2 FQNEAQ (reference sequence). This CDR3 contains 15 residues. J was trimmed by 7 bases and V by 8 bases; bases with no gene match: 8. This chain's CDR3 is CASSFGLAGVNEQFF. The DNA of the CDR3 is TGTGCCAGCTCCTTCGGACTAGCGGGAGTAAATGAGCAGTTCTTC.

The chain uses TRBV5-1 and TRBJ1-1; D possibly corresponds to TRBD1 (5 bases). The germline CDR1 and CDR2 sequences are SGHRS and YFSETQ. CDR3 length: 14 amino acids. V was trimmed by 2 bases and J by 4 bases, leaving 12 bases between them. The CDR3 reads CASSFTGLITEAFF. In DNA form, the CDR3 reads TGCGCCAGCAGCTTTACAGGTTTGATCACTGAAGCTTTCTTT.

V gene TRBV7-6 combines with J gene TRBJ1-3, with 8 bases identical to TRBD1. Germline CDR1 reads SGHVS; CDR2 reads FNYEAQ. The CDR3 spans 14 residues. V was pared by 6 bases and J by 0 bases, with 1 base of the junction left unmatched. CDR3 sequence (DNA): TGTGCCAGCAGTACAGGGGGCTCTGGAAACACCATATATTTT. This translates into CASSTGGSGNTIYF.

The gene calls are TRBV7-8 and TRBJ1-3; 8 bases agree with TRBD1. Per germline, CDR1 SGHVS and CDR2 FQNEAQ. Trimming took 5 bases from V and 7 from J; bases not matched to a gene: 7. CDR3 length: 14 amino acids. CDR3 region: CASSPRQGLNTIYF. The CDR3 nucleotides read TGTGCCAGCAGCCCGCGACAGGGGTTGAACACCATATATTTT. Looking up the rest from reference TRBV7-8 and TRBJ1-3 gives the full variable domain: GAGVSQSPRYKVAKRGQDVALRCDPISGHVSLFWYQQALGQGPEFLTYFQNEAQLDKSGLPSDRFFAERPEGSVSTLKIQRTQQEDSAVYLCASSPRQGLNTIYFGEGSWLTVV.

This chain connects TRBV27 to TRBJ1-6; no clear D. The germline V gene encodes CDR1 MNHEY and CDR2 SMNVEV (reference sequence). The length of the CDR3 is 13 residues. The V and J ends lost 8 bases and 4 bases respectively, with 9 bases between them. The CDR3 loop is CASGGTYNSPLHF. CDR3 coding DNA: TGTGCCAGCGGCGGCACATATAATTCACCCCTCCACTTT.